There are a few counts of the clone carrying this T cell receptor beta chain. Its target is not known. This entry comes from a study of T-cell reconstitution after alpha-beta-depleted transplantation in children. Study-level points and caveats: Surviving recipient T cells and thymic progenitors produced the high day-60 TCRbeta diversity seen in some patients. Several hundred expanded graft clones reportedly supplied alpha-beta T cells about two months after transplant.

For TCRbeta, the library was prepared with unique molecular identifiers. TCRdb re-analysed the PCR reads in MiXCR, keeping a single row per CDR3 protein. The sample shows tens of thousands of distinct CDR3 sequences, over 4.5% of them seen only once. The starting material was PBMCs, mostly from graft donor cells, obtained 180 days after TCRalphabeta/CD19-depleted stem cell transplant. The source of this sequence is a boy younger than two who had a stem cell transplant for acute myeloid leukemia, so the T cells may come from the graft donor.

DNA for the CDR3: TGTGCCAGCAGTAGGGACAGGGGTGCCGAGCAGTACTTC. Translated, it gives CASSRDRGAEQYF. The chain carries TRBV6-1 and TRBJ2-7; 10 bases align to TRBD1. V dropped 5 bases and J dropped 6; count of bases not matched to a gene: 4. Germline V gene lookup returns CDR1 MNHNS and CDR2 SASEGT. This CDR3 spans 13 amino acids.